This TCR beta chain was sequenced for a study of cytomegalovirus exposure and HLA in healthy donors. Only in-frame clones appear in the TCRdb table, and some are missing; sequencing was by immunoSEQ multiplex PCR. The table lists about 97,000 clones, about 95% of them singletons, with roughly 0.9% in the top ten. Whole-study results and caveats: Specific recognition of CMV antigens was confirmed in vitro for a few chains (all CMV-associated). Most TCR sequences were seen very rarely across donors, but some public TCRs occurred in many. Reportedly, diagnosis of cytomegalovirus status by the classifier showed high specificity and sensitivity.

Germline V gene lookup returns CDR1 SGDLS and CDR2 YYNGEE. The CDR3 has 15 amino acids. The trim removed 0 bases at V and 3 bases at J, leaving 2 bases unmatched. Only one count was recorded for this clone. The antigen remains unidentified. This sequence was found in a woman aged 18 to 35 in good health and CMV-seronegative. Sequences were obtained from PBMCs. This chain links TRBV9 with TRBJ2-1, with 8 bases fitting TRBD1. CDR3 in DNA: TGTGCCAGCAGCGTAGACAGGGGGGTCTACAATGAGCAGTTCTTC. This sequence encodes CASSVDRGVYNEQFF.